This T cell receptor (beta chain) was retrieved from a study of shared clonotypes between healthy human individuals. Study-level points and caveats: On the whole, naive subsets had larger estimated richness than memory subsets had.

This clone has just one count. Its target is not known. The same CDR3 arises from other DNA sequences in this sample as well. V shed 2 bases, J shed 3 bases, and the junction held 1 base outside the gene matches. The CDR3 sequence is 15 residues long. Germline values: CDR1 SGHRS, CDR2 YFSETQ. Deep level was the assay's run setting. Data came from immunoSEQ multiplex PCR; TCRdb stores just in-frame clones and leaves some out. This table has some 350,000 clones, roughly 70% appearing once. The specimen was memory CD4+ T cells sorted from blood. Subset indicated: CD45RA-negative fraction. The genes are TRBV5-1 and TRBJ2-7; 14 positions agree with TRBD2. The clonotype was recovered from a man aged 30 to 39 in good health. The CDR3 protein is CASSLGTSGGYEQYF. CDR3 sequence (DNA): TGCGCCAGCAGCTTAGGGACTAGCGGGGGCTACGAGCAGTACTTC.